A single sample is the source of the 32 T cell receptor beta chains below, sequenced in a study of human T cells and chemical hapten exposure. TCRdb independently ran MiXCR on the RACE reads; one entry per CDR3 protein. The sample holds tens of thousands of distinct CDR3 sequences, 6% to 8.5% seen once. The time point is: patch test 2, 6 weeks after DPC sensitization. Treatment indicated: therapeutic diphenylcyclopropenone sensitization with weekly scalp DPC. Material: whole blood, obtained in connection with sensitization to the hapten diphenylcyclopropenone (DPC). The receptors derive from a young woman with alopecia areata. Some clones in this sample may be carry-over from other donors' samples.

This clonotype appeared a few times. The chain employs TRBV12-3 or TRBV12-4 and TRBJ1-5; 8 bases align to TRBD1. CDR3 length equals 15 residues. Unmatched junction bases numbered 8, after V lost 5 bases and J lost 5 bases. The CDR3, as DNA: TGTGCCAGCAGTCCCCCGGACAGGGTGGATCAGCCCCAGCATTTT. Translation gives CASSPPDRVDQPQHF.

Many counts were recorded for this clonotype. The genes are TRBV5-1 and TRBJ2-1; 8 positions match TRBD2. From germline, CDR1 is SGHRS and CDR2 YFSETQ. The CDR3 totals 17 residues. The V and J ends lost 1 base and 4 bases, in that order; junction bases with no gene match: 10. DNA of the CDR3: TGCGCCAGCAGCTTGCGAGCTCTACGGGGGGGATACAATGAGCAGTTCTTC. Protein sequence: CASSLRALRGGYNEQFF.

Many counts were recorded for this clonotype. The chain uses TRBV29-1 and TRBJ2-7; D gene ambiguous. Trimming stripped 3 bases from V and 3 bases from J, with 12 bases between. The CDR3 sequence is 13 residues long. From germline, CDR1 is SQVTM and CDR2 ANQGSEA. The CDR3 spells CSVEGGGFYEQYF. The CDR3 coding sequence is TGCAGCGTTGAGGGCGGTGGGTTCTACGAGCAGTACTTC.

This clonotype occurred many times. The gene calls are TRBV5-6 and TRBJ2-5, with 9 bases that match TRBD2. The CDR3 consists of 16 residues. Germline CDR1 SGHDT, CDR2 YYEEEE. V lost 3 bases and J lost 2; bases outside the gene matches: 8. CDR3 region: CASSSTFSGGQETQYF. The CDR3 DNA reads TGTGCCAGCAGCTCCACCTTTAGCGGGGGACAAGAGACCCAGTACTTC.

Ten or more counts support this clonotype. The rearrangement uses TRBV9 and TRBJ2-7, with 7 bases aligning to TRBD1. This CDR3 comprises 15 residues. CDR1 and CDR2 from the germline V gene are SGDLS and YYNGEE. Trimming took 4 bases from V and 7 from J; bases not matched to a gene: 14. CDR3 sequence reads: CASSPPHGTALEQYF. The CDR3 region has the DNA TGTGCCAGCAGCCCCCCCCATGGGACAGCCTTGGAGCAGTACTTC.

The genes are TRBV29-1 and TRBJ2-1; D tentatively reads TRBD1 or TRBD2 (6 bases each). Trimming took off 8 bases at V and 6 bases at J, with 17 bases between the two ends. Germline CDR1 and CDR2: SQVTM and ANQGSEA. The CDR3 loop spans 13 amino acids. The DNA of the CDR3 is TGCAGCTCCTGGGAAGGAGGGGGCAATGAGCAGTTCTTC. Amino acids: CSSWEGGGNEQFF.

As concerns this clonotype: A clone one base away is much larger, so this may be a read error. Because it lacks the conserved phenylalanine or tryptophan at the end, this CDR3 is likely a read error. The chain couples TRBV20-1 to TRBJ2-7, with 12 bases matching TRBD1. Germline V gives CDR1 DFQATT, CDR2 SNEGSKA (reference sequence). J gave up 6 bases and V 6 bases, and 18 bases lay outside the gene matches. The CDR3 runs to 17 residues. Here the CDR3 reads CSALSYATGTGGTEQYS. CDR3 DNA: TGCAGTGCCCTCTCATACGCAACCGGGACAGGGGGCACCGAGCAGTACTCC.

This clonotype appeared many times. V usage is TRBV6-5 and J usage is TRBJ2-3; 8 nucleotides agree with TRBD2. From germline, CDR1 is MNHEY and CDR2 SVGAGI. V shed 6 bases, J shed 7 bases, and the junction held 12 bases outside the gene matches. The CDR3 spans 15 residues. The CDR3 protein is CASRPGLEVSHTQYF. For the CDR3, the DNA is TGTGCCAGCAGACCGGGACTAGAGGTTTCGCATACGCAGTATTTT.

This clonotype was counted between two and nine times. The J gene is TRBJ1-1, the V gene TRBV7-9; 9 nucleotides agree with TRBD1. The CDR3 is 14 residues long. V shed 4 bases, J shed 1 base, and the junction held 1 base outside the gene matches. CDR1 is SEHNR, CDR2 FQNEAQ, per germline (reference sequence). The CDR3 nucleotides are TGTGCCAGCAGCTCACAGGGGGCGAACACTGAAGCTTTCTTT. Translation: CASSSQGANTEAFF.

Notes on this clonotype: Given a much more abundant clone one base away, this may be a read error. The V gene is TRBV12-3 or TRBV12-4, the J gene TRBJ1-5; no reliable D call. This CDR3 contains 15 residues. CDR3 sequence (DNA): TGTGCCAGCAGCCCGGAACTGAGGGTGGACCAGCCCCAGAATTTT. Translation: CASSPELRVDQPQNF.

This clonotype has a count of ten or more. The chain couples TRBV29-1 to TRBJ2-3, with 7 bases identical to TRBD2. The CDR3 is made up of 16 amino acids. Germline V gene sequence: CDR1 SQVTM, CDR2 ANQGSEA. The junction had 13 bases not matched to a gene; V was cut back by 5 bases and J by 2 bases. CDR3 sequence (DNA): TGCAGCGTTCCAGGGATATCAGCGGGGTCCACAGATACGCAGTATTTT. The encoded protein is CSVPGISAGSTDTQYF.

This clonotype came up many times. The rearrangement uses TRBV6-5 and TRBJ2-1, with 7 bases that match TRBD1. After removal of 2 bases from V and 9 bases from J, the junction contained 13 bases not matched to a gene. Germline CDR1 MNHEY, CDR2 SVGAGI. The CDR3 loop spans 16 amino acids. The CDR3: CASSYALDRVGIEQFF. Written as DNA, the CDR3 is TGTGCCAGCAGTTACGCCCTAGACAGGGTGGGAATTGAGCAGTTCTTC.

This sequence joins TRBV15 and TRBJ1-2; possibly TRBD1 for D (6 bases). The CDR3 is 15 residues long. Germline lookup yields CDR1 LNHNV and CDR2 YYDKDF (reference sequence). V lost 4 bases to trimming and J lost 6 bases, with 18 bases between them. CDR3 sequence (DNA): TGTGCCACCAGCATAACAGGGCCACTGAGGGATGGCTACACCTTC. Translating gives CATSITGPLRDGYTF.

The CDR3 is CASSTQIAPSSRGYTF. The CDR3 region has the DNA TGCGCCAGCAGCACCCAAATCGCCCCCTCCTCGCGTGGCTACACCTTC. This chain joins TRBV5-1 and TRBJ1-2; no clear D. Trimming removed 4 bases from V and 7 bases from J, with 23 bases in between. CDR3 length: 16 amino acids. Germline CDR1 SGHRS, CDR2 YFSETQ.

At least ten counts were recorded for this clonotype. The rearrangement uses TRBV2 and TRBJ1-6, with D hard to call. The CDR3 contains 17 residues. Germline V gives CDR1 SNHLY, CDR2 FYNNEI. With 7 bases removed from V and 0 bases from J, the gap between germline ends came to 16 bases. CDR3 residues: CASIGPTLSSYNSPLHF. In DNA, the CDR3 is TGTGCCAGCATTGGCCCGACCCTGAGCTCCTATAATTCACCCCTCCACTTT.

The V and J genes are TRBV18 and TRBJ1-6; possible D gene TRBD1, 5 bases. V was clipped by 2 bases and J by 7 bases, with 9 bases between them. The CDR3 has 14 residues. The germline CDR1 and CDR2 sequences are KGHSH and LQKENI. CDR3 nucleotides: TGTGCCAGCTCACCAACAGGAAGAAATTCACCCCTCCACTTT. The encoded protein is CASSPTGRNSPLHF.

This clonotype was seen many times. In DNA form, the CDR3 reads TGTGCTAGTGGTTTGCAAATGGGAGGCTACACCTTC. This encodes CASGLQMGGYTF. J is TRBJ1-2 and V is TRBV12-5; D not resolved. Trimming took off 2 bases at V and 8 bases at J, with 9 bases between the two ends. Per the germline V gene, CDR1 is LGHNT and CDR2 is FRNRAP. The length of the CDR3 is 12 residues.

Regarding this clonotype: An end of the junction differs from the germline gene, which may be a read error. The V and J genes are TRBV2 and TRBJ2-2; D not certain. Germline V gene data show CDR1 as SNHLY and CDR2 as FYNNEI. The CDR3 contains 12 residues. Here the CDR3 DNA reads TGTGCCAGCAGTACAGACACCGAGGAGCTATTTTTT. Its translation is CASSTDTEELFF.

This clonotype was recorded many times. V and J are TRBV3-1 and TRBJ2-5; no clear D. Germline loops: CDR1 LGHDT, CDR2 YNNKEL (reference sequence). The CDR3 runs 11 residues. V shed 4 bases and J shed 6 bases, with 6 bases lying between them. The CDR3 bases are TGTGCCAGCAGCCTAGGTCAGACCCAGTACTTC. Translated, it gives CASSLGQTQYF.

This clonotype came up many times. V is TRBV20-1 and J is TRBJ1-1; D is unresolved. CDR3 size: 14 residues. V dropped 0 bases and J dropped 2 bases, with 10 bases sitting between them. CDR1 and CDR2 (germline): DFQATT, SNEGSKA (reference sequence). CDR3 nucleotide sequence: TGCAGTGCTAGAGATCGTACGGCCAACACTGAAGCTTTCTTT. Translation gives CSARDRTANTEAFF.

This clonotype was observed many times. The chain uses TRBV16 and TRBJ2-1; no clear D gene. Germline CDR1 reads KGHSY; CDR2 reads FQNENV. The CDR3 sequence is 14 residues long. The V end was cut by 1 base, the J end by 4 bases, with 8 bases between. CDR3 loop: CASSQYEVYNEQFF. The CDR3 DNA sequence: TGTGCCAGCAGCCAATACGAGGTATACAATGAGCAGTTCTTC. The full variable domain, in which reference TRBV16 and TRBJ2-1 provide the parts outside the CDR3, is GEEVAQTPKHLVRGEGQKAKLYCAPIKGHSYVFWYQQVLKNEFKFLISFQNENVFDETGMPKERFSAKCLPNSPCSLEIQATKLEDSAVYFCASSQYEVYNEQFFGPGTRLTVL.

The rearrangement links TRBV6-2 or TRBV6-3 to TRBJ2-5; D is undetermined. V was trimmed by 2 bases and J by 0 bases, leaving 16 bases between them. CDR1 and CDR2 (germline): MNHEY, SVGEGT. The CDR3 sequence is 17 residues long. CDR3 protein: CASSYRQPDPYQETQYF. The CDR3 coding sequence is TGTGCCAGCAGTTACCGACAACCAGACCCGTACCAAGAGACCCAGTACTTC.

Concerning this clonotype itself: A much bigger clone sits one base away, suggesting this may be a read error. The V call is TRBV2, the J call TRBJ1-1, with D perhaps matching TRBD1 (5 bases). This CDR3 contains 11 residues. V shed 8 bases and J shed 8 bases, with 12 bases lying between them. CDR1 and CDR2 (germline): SNHLY, FYNNEI. CDR3 protein: CASGGGKEAFF. CDR3 nucleotide sequence: TGTGCCAGCGGGGGGGGTAAAGAAGCTTTCTTT.

To note about this clonotype: This could be a read error, since a much larger clone is one nucleotide away. The V call is TRBV7-9, the J call TRBJ1-1, with TRBD1 as a possible D gene (6 bases). From germline, CDR1 is SEHNR and CDR2 FQNEAQ (reference sequence). The CDR3 is made up of 14 amino acids. Trimming shortened V by 3 bases and J by 11 bases, and 19 bases separated the two germline ends. CDR3: CASSFNTGSKGAFF. As DNA, the CDR3 is TGTGCCAGCAGCTTTAATACAGGGAGCAAAGGGGCTTTCTTT. The variable domain in full, completed from reference TRBV7-9 and TRBJ1-1, reads DTGVSQNPRHKITKRGQNVTFRCDPISEHNRLYWYRQTLGQGPEFLTYFQNEAQLEKSRLLSDRFSAERPKGSFSTLEIQRTEQGDSAMYLCASSFNTGSKGAFFGQGTRLTVV.

This clonotype was seen a few times. The rearrangement links TRBV20-1 to TRBJ2-3; 8 bases are shared with TRBD2. CDR3 length: 16 residues. J was trimmed by 1 base and V by 1 base; bases with no gene match: 7. Looked up from germline, CDR1 is DFQATT and CDR2 is SNEGSKA (reference sequence). The CDR3 DNA follows: TGCAGTGCTAGAGGCGCGGGGGGAGTACGCACAGATACGCAGTATTTT. Its protein product is CSARGAGGVRTDTQYF.

Many counts were recorded for this clonotype. The genes are TRBV5-1 and TRBJ2-3; tentative D call: TRBD1 (7 bases). In germline, CDR1 is SGHRS, CDR2 YFSETQ. Deletions cut 3 bases from V and 4 bases from J, with 15 bases between. CDR3 size: 15 residues. In nucleotides, the CDR3 is TGCGCCAGCAGCTCCAGACAGGGAGGCCCAGATACGCAGTATTTT. Encoded protein: CASSSRQGGPDTQYF.

This clonotype appeared many times. CDR3 protein: CASSLRRGRSEQYF. The CDR3 DNA reads as TGTGCCAGCAGCTTGCGGCGGGGAAGGAGCGAGCAGTACTTC. The chain has TRBV5-6 and TRBJ2-7, with D possibly TRBD2 on 6 matching bases. Per germline, CDR1 SGHDT and CDR2 YYEEEE. Trimming cost V 1 base and J 6 bases, with 14 bases left between them. This CDR3 region has 14 residues.

This clonotype has a handful of counts. The chain carries TRBV5-6 and TRBJ1-2, with 8 nucleotides matching TRBD1. Germline V gene lookup returns CDR1 SGHDT and CDR2 YYEEEE. The CDR3 runs 13 residues. J gave up 8 bases and V 3 bases, and 6 bases lay outside the gene matches. CDR3 sequence reads: CASSSQGDGGYTF. The CDR3 region has the DNA TGTGCCAGCAGCTCACAGGGGGACGGGGGCTACACCTTC.

This chain links TRBV9 with TRBJ1-1, with D perhaps TRBD1 (5 bases). V lost 0 bases and J 5 bases, leaving 14 bases between the germline ends. The CDR3 is made up of 15 amino acids. Germline-derived CDR1 and CDR2 are SGDLS and YYNGEE. The CDR3 DNA reads TGTGCCAGCAGCGTAGAGGGGATCGTCGGGACTGAAGCTTTCTTT. Protein product: CASSVEGIVGTEAFF.

This clonotype was counted many times. This chain joins TRBV7-6 and TRBJ2-3; D might be TRBD1 (5 bases). V shed 5 bases and J shed 3 bases, with 15 bases lying between them. The CDR3 totals 15 residues. The V gene's germline CDR1 is SGHVS and CDR2 FNYEAQ. CDR3 DNA sequence: TGTGCCAGCAGCCCCCGGGCAGGGTGGACAGATACGCAGTATTTT. The encoded protein is CASSPRAGWTDTQYF.

V and J are TRBV3-1 and TRBJ1-1, with D possibly being TRBD1 (5 bases). The CDR3 totals 15 residues. The V end lost 0 bases, the J end lost 5 bases, and 13 bases lay between the germline ends. Germline CDR1 reads LGHDT; CDR2 reads YNNKEL (reference sequence). In nucleotides, the CDR3 is TGTGCCAGCAGCCAAGATCTTGGGGGGGGGACTGAAGCTTTCTTT. It translates to CASSQDLGGGTEAFF.

The V gene is TRBV24-1, the J gene TRBJ2-1, with 9 bases identical to TRBD2. Unmatched junction bases numbered 7, after V lost 3 bases and J lost 11 bases. Germline CDR1 is KGHDR and CDR2 is SFDVKD. The CDR3 has 14 residues. The DNA for the CDR3 is TGTGCCACCAGTGATGGGGGTAGCGGGGGAAAGCAGTTCTTC. It translates to CATSDGGSGGKQFF.